The entry that follows covers one T cell receptor beta chain sequence. This clonotype was detected ten times or more. Its antigen target is currently unknown. No much larger clone is present one base from it, and per-base qualities are unavailable. V was cut back by 0 bases and J by 8 bases, leaving a gap of 12 bases between them. From a lookup of the germline V gene, CDR1 and CDR2 are SGDLS and YYNGEE. The CDR3, from cysteine to phenylalanine, totals 14 residues. The entry retains the CDR3 DNA only, 42 bases that are in frame from base 1. Sequencing instrument: Illumina HiSeq 2500. Quantitative 5'-RACE with molecular barcodes was used to prepare TCR beta libraries. The authors processed their data as follows. To identify disease-linked TCR variants, a new computational method was used, one built on a probabilistic model of VDJ rearrangement. Using fastp at Q25 and MiXCR, TCRdb reprocessed the public reads and kept productive beta chains. Under each unique CDR3 protein, matching rows form one entry showing the most common genes and DNA. TCRdb's processing, not the study's, gives the V and J calls here. This sample holds 39,000 or so distinct CDR3 sequences; over 2.5% were observed only once. Of the sample, around 2.8% falls within the top ten clones.

This sample is drawn from a study of CD8 T cells in ankylosing spondylitis (dated by TCRdb to about 2017). Looking at the study overall: The study profiled T cell receptor beta repertoires in healthy donors and ankylosing spondylitis patients to find disease-linked TCR variants. The whole study cohort included over a hundred healthy donors and some 27 ankylosing spondylitis patients. Peripheral blood was sampled, and synovial fluid was also collected from ankylosing spondylitis patients. Study-level results and caveats: The disease-linked clones showed a CD8+ phenotype and occurred at relatively low frequencies in peripheral blood. The disease-linked clones were reported to be significantly enriched in matched synovial fluid samples from ankylosing spondylitis patients. A TCR beta motif made up of seven or eight highly homologous amino acid variants appeared to be characteristic of blood from ankylosing spondylitis patients. Some TCR beta motif variants had previously been reported in synovial fluid and blood of reactive arthritis patients, which suggested common disease-initiation mechanisms.

The sequence was obtained from a male donor with ankylosing spondylitis or in good health (not recorded which). The sample comprised blood, either unsorted or a sorted T cell fraction (not recorded which). This sequence uses TRBV9 and TRBJ2-1; TRBD2 is a weak D gene call, 6 bases matching. The DNA reads TGTGCCAGCAGCGTAGCAACTAGCTCTCATGAGCAGTTCTTC. This gives the protein CASSVATSSHEQFF.